The 7 T cell receptor beta chains in this list originate from one sample, sequenced in a study of shared clonotypes between healthy human individuals. Libraries were prepared by immunoSEQ multiplex PCR; TCRdb keeps only in-frame clonotypes and omits some of them. Of roughly 2 million clones listed, around 96% are singletons. Naive CD8 cells, CD45RO-negative and positively selected for CCR7, excluded terminally differentiated effector memory CD45RA+ cells. Sequences were obtained from naive CD8+ T cells sorted from blood. All receptors come from a man between 18 and 29 years old in good health.

The chain joins TRBV28 to TRBJ2-7, with D perhaps matching TRBD2 (5 bases). Germline loops: CDR1 MDHEN, CDR2 SYDVKM. CDR3 length: 14 residues. With 6 bases removed from V and 1 base from J, the gap between germline ends came to 13 bases. The CDR3 DNA follows: TGTGCCAGCAGCTGGGAGCCTCGGTCCTACGAGCAGTACTTC. It yields the protein CASSWEPRSYEQYF.

This chain uses TRBV30 with TRBJ1-6; D gene unclear. Germline assignment: CDR1 GTSNPN and CDR2 SVGIG (reference sequence). V was pared by 2 bases and J by 4 bases, with 6 bases between. CDR3 size: 13 residues. CDR3 sequence (DNA): TGTGCCTGGAGTAGTTCTTATAATTCACCCCTCCACTTT. This sequence encodes CAWSSSYNSPLHF.

The V call is TRBV11-2, the J call TRBJ2-7; D gene unclear. V was shortened by 1 base and J by 1 base, with 8 bases between the two germline ends. The germline gives CDR1 SGHAT, CDR2 FQNNGV. The CDR3 is made up of 14 amino acids. Here the CDR3 DNA reads TGTGCCAGCAGCTTAGTTCGGGTTTCCTACGAGCAGTACTTC. It codes for CASSLVRVSYEQYF. The full variable domain, rest sourced from reference TRBV11-2 and TRBJ2-7, is EAGVAQSPRYKIIEKRQSVAFWCNPISGHATLYWYQQILGQGPKLLIQFQNNGVVDDSQLPKDRFSAERLKGVDSTLKIQPAKLEDSAVYLCASSLVRVSYEQYFGPGTRLTVT.

The chain carries TRBV30 and TRBJ1-1; D gene unclear. The germline V gene has CDR1 GTSNPN and CDR2 SVGIG (reference sequence). This CDR3 contains 13 residues. V gave up 2 bases and J gave up 3 bases, with 10 bases separating them. CDR3 region: CAWSNGEDTEAFF. The DNA for the CDR3 is TGTGCCTGGAGTAACGGGGAGGACACTGAAGCTTTCTTT.

The chain recombines TRBV5-8 with TRBJ2-7, with D unclear. Germline CDR1 is SGHTS and CDR2 is YDEGEE. This CDR3 comprises 15 residues. V lost 3 bases to trimming and J lost 2 bases, with 15 bases between them. The DNA for the CDR3 is TGTGCCAGCAGCTCATTAGGTAGCCCTCCCTACGAGCAGTACTTC. This codes for CASSSLGSPPYEQYF.

The chain couples TRBV2 to TRBJ1-1; unclear D gene. Germline V lookup: CDR1 SNHLY, CDR2 FYNNEI. Trimming removed 2 bases at V and 6 bases at J, with 13 bases between. The CDR3 length is 14 residues. The CDR3 bases are TGTGCCAGCAGTGAACGGCTGGCACCAGCTGAAGCTTTCTTT. Protein: CASSERLAPAEAFF.

This clone was found a few times. CDR3: CSVDWRDTEAFF. CDR3 bases: TGCAGCGTTGATTGGCGGGACACTGAAGCTTTCTTT. This chain joins TRBV29-1 and TRBJ1-1; D gene ambiguous. This CDR3 comprises 12 residues. CDR1 is SQVTM, CDR2 ANQGSEA, per germline. Trimming pared 3 bases from V and 3 bases from J, leaving 8 bases between.